The clone carrying this T cell receptor (beta chain) has at least ten counts. Its antigen is not identified. The entry originates in a study of T cells after yellow fever vaccination. Study results and limitations: Subsequent booster samples again held most clones from primary vaccination (96% CD4, 85% to 90% CD8). Researchers noted that a small share of clonotypes showed up in both CD4 and CD8 compartments.

Trimming removed 4 bases at V and 4 bases at J, with 4 bases between. The CDR3 has 11 residues. The TCR cDNA carried a universal primer site and UMIs from 5'RACE template switching. TCRdb reprocessed the 5' RACE reads via MiXCR and lists one record per CDR3 protein. The sample includes approximately 61,000 distinct CDR3 sequences, approximately 7% of them seen just once. The chain has TRBV12-3 or TRBV12-4 and TRBJ2-5, with D hard to call. Sequenced here: CD8+ T cells sorted from PBMCs, sampled on the day of the first yellow fever vaccination. This TCR came from a man between 18 and 29 years old who received the YFV17D yellow fever vaccine. This chain's CDR3 is CASSSGETQYF. In DNA form, the CDR3 reads TGTGCCAGCAGTTCTGGAGAGACCCAGTACTTC.